This TCR beta chain originates from a study of blood T cell repertoires in COVID-19. Across the whole study: Samples of COVID-19 (acute and convalescent) were obtained from the United States, Italy and Spain. PBMCs, B-cell-depleted T cells, or T cells provided the cDNA or gDNA that made up the material.

This CDR3 has 12 residues. Trimming removed 0 bases at V and 6 bases at J, with 6 bases between. Germline assignment: CDR1 PRHDT and CDR2 FYEKMQ (reference sequence). Per the original methods: Reference gene primer amplification gave estimated nucleated cell counts. TCRdb's copy holds only in-frame clones and misses some; the assay was immunoSEQ multiplex PCR. V and J calls and clone size are those listed in that table; D and trimming were worked out from the DNA. The data hold about 200,000 clones, with approximately 90% observed a single time. The chain links TRBV13 to TRBJ2-7, with D unresolved. The sequencing sample was made of peripheral blood. The TCR originated in a man between 40 and 49 years old with active or convalescent COVID-19. This chain's CDR3 is CASSLGPIEQYF. CDR3 nucleotide sequence: TGTGCCAGCAGCTTAGGCCCCATCGAGCAGTACTTC.